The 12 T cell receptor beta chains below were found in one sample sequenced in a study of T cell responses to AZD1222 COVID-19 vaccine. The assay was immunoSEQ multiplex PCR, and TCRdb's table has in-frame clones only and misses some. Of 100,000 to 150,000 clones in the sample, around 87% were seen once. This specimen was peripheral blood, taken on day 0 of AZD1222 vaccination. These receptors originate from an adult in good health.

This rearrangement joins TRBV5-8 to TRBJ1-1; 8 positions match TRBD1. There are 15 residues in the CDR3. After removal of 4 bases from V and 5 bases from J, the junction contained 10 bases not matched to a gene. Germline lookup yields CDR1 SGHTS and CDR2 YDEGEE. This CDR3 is CASSLQQGARTEAFF. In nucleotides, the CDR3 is TGTGCCAGCAGCCTGCAGCAGGGGGCGCGGACTGAAGCTTTCTTT.

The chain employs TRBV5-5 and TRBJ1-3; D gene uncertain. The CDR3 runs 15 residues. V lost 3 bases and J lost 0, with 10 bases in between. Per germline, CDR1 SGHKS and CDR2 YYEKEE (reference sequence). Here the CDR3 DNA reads TGTGCCAGCAGCTCATCGGAGCACTCTGGAAACACCATATATTTT. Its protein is CASSSSEHSGNTIYF.

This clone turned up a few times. This chain's CDR3 is CASSYSILQRASRPREQYF. The CDR3 bases are TGTGCCAGCAGTTACTCAATCCTCCAGCGGGCTTCTCGTCCTAGAGAGCAGTACTTC. J is TRBJ2-7 and V is TRBV6-2 or TRBV6-3; tentatively, D is TRBD2 (6 bases). Germline lookup yields CDR1 MNHEY and CDR2 SVGEGT. This CDR3 comprises 19 residues. V was pared by 0 bases and J by 7 bases, with 28 bases between.

CDR3 in DNA: TGTGCCAGCAGTTCGACAGGGGGTGACGAAGCTTTCTTT. Translation gives CASSSTGGDEAFF. This chain joins TRBV12-3 or TRBV12-4 and TRBJ1-1; 9 bases line up with TRBD1. V gave up 4 bases and J gave up 8 bases; unmatched junction bases: 5. This CDR3 is 13 amino acids long.

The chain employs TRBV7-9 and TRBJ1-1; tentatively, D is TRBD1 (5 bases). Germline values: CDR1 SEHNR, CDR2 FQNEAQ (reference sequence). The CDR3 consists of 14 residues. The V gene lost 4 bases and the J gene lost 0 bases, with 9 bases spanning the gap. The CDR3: CASSWGRMNTEAFF. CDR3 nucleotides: TGTGCCAGCAGCTGGGGCAGGATGAACACTGAAGCTTTCTTT.

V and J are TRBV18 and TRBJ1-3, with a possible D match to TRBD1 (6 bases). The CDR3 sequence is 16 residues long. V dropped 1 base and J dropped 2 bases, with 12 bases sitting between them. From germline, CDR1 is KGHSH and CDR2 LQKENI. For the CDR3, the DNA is TGTGCCAGCTCACCACGGGATCGGGGGCCTGGAAACACCATATATTTT. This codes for CASSPRDRGPGNTIYF.

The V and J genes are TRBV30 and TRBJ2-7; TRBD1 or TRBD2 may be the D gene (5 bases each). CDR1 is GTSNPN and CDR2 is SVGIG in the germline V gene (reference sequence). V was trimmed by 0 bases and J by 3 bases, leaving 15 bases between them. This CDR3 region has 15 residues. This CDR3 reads CAWSVPGPRSYEQYF. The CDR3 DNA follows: TGTGCCTGGAGTGTACCGGGACCCAGGAGCTACGAGCAGTACTTC.

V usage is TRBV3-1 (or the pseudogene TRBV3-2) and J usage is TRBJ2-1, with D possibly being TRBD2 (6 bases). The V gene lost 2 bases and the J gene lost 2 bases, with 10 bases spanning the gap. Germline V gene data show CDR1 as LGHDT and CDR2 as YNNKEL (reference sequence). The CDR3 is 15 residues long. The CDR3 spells CASSQIGGAYNEQFF. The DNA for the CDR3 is TGTGCCAGCAGCCAAATAGGCGGGGCCTACAATGAGCAGTTCTTC.

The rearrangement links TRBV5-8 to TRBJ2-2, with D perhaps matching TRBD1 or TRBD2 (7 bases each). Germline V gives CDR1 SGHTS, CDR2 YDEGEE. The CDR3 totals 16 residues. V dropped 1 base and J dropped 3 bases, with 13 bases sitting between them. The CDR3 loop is CASSLSRGGDTGELFF. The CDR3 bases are TGTGCCAGCAGCTTGTCCAGGGGGGGAGACACCGGGGAGCTGTTTTTT.

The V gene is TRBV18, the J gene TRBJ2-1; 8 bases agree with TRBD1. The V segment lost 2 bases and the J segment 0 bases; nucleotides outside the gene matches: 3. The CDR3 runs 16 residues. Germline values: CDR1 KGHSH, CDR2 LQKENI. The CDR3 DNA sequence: TGTGCCAGCTCACCAGCCGGGACAGGCTCCTACAATGAGCAGTTCTTC. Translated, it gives CASSPAGTGSYNEQFF.

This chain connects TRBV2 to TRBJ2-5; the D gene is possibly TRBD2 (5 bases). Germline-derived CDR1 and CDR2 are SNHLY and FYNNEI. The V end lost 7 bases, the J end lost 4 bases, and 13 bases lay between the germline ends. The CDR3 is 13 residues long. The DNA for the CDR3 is TGTGCCAGCAAAGCTAGCTCCGGAGAGACCCAGTACTTC. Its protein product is CASKASSGETQYF.

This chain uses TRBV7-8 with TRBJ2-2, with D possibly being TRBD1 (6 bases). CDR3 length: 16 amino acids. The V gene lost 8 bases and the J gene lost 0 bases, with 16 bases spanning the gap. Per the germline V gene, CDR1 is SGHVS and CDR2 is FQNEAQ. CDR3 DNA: TGTGCCAGCCGGTCTTCGGACAGCGCGAACACCGGGGAGCTGTTTTTT. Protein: CASRSSDSANTGELFF.